Detailed here is one T cell receptor beta chain. Its antigen is unidentified. Looked up from germline, CDR1 is SGHTA and CDR2 is FQGNSA. The CDR3 extends over 11 amino acids. Germline trimming cut 3 bases from V and 14 bases from J; bases unmatched to any gene: 3. The data belong to a study of a mutant IDH1 vaccine in newly diagnosed glioma. The overall study: The week-35 safety follow-up was V12, and the week-47 study end was V13.

Profiled with immunoSEQ multiplex PCR; TCRdb holds only in-frame clones, not every one. The sample contains over 30,000 clones, 80% to 90% of which appear only once. Study-wide points: Shifts in the top peripheral T cell clonotypes seemed unrelated to pseudoprogression.

Documented time point: week 47, end of study. Doses consisted of 300 ug of mutant IDH1 20-mer peptide each, paired with topical imiquimod. Here the sequenced sample was PBMCs, taken from a glioma patient whose treatment included an IDH1 peptide vaccine. The chain links TRBV7-2 to TRBJ2-1; 8 positions agree with TRBD1. This TCR derives from a woman aged 25 to 45 with glioma. CDR3 sequence: CASSFGQGEFF. The DNA of the CDR3 is TGTGCCAGCAGCTTCGGACAGGGCGAGTTCTTC. Full variable domain (missing parts from reference TRBV7-2 and TRBJ2-1): GAGVSQSPSNKVTEKGKDVELRCDPISGHTALYWYRQSLGQGLEFLIYFQGNSAPDKSGLPSDRFSAERTGGSVSTLTIQRTQQEDSAVYLCASSFGQGEFFGPGTRLTVL.